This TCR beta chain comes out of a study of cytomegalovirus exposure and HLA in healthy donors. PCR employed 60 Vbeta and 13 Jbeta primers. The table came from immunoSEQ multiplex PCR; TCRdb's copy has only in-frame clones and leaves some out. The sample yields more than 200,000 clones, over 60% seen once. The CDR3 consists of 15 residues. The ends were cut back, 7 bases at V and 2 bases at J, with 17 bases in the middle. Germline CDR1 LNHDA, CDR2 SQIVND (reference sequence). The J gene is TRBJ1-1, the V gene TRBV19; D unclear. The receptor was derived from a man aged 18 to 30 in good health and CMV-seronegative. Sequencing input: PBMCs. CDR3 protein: CASTPGFRPNTEAFF. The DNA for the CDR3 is TGTGCCAGTACTCCAGGCTTCCGCCCCAACACTGAAGCTTTCTTT.